The following is a TCR beta chain sequence with its context. Its antigen is currently unknown. The data belong to a study of cytomegalovirus exposure and HLA in healthy donors. Study-wide results and caveats: Most observed TCR sequences were rare, whereas some public TCRs were detected in many donors.

Here immunoSEQ multiplex PCR was the method, and the copy in TCRdb shows in-frame clones only, minus some. The sample carries 100,000 to 150,000 clones, about 91% recorded once. Material for sequencing was PBMCs. The sequence came from a woman aged 18-29 years in good health and CMV-seronegative.

The CDR3 region is CATSKPGNEQFF. As DNA, the CDR3 is TGTGCCACCAGCAAGCCAGGGAATGAGCAGTTCTTC. The chain links TRBV15 to TRBJ2-1, with a weak D call TRBD1 (5 bases). The V end was cut by 4 bases, the J end by 7 bases, with 8 bases between. Germline V gene sequence: CDR1 LNHNV, CDR2 YYDKDF (reference sequence). The CDR3 length is 12 residues. Looking up the rest from reference TRBV15 and TRBJ2-1 gives the full variable domain: DAMVIQNPRYQVTQFGKPVTLSCSQTLNHNVMYWYQQKSSQAPKLLFHYYDKDFNNEADTPDNFQSRRPNTSFCFLDIRSPGLGDTAMYLCATSKPGNEQFFGPGTRLTVL.